This T cell receptor (beta chain) derives from a study of beta chain features in type 1 diabetes. Study details: The patient and healthy donor groups were comparable for age, gender and cell yields.

Sorted populations all had greater than 95% purity. As every portion of the isolated RNA was reverse transcribed, the sequencing read expressed TCRB transcripts. Measured with immunoSEQ multiplex PCR; TCRdb has only the in-frame clones, and not every one. The table lists around 200,000 clones, about an eighth of them singletons, with about 0.59% in the top ten. The germline gives CDR1 SQVTM, CDR2 ANQGSEA. The CDR3 sequence is 17 residues long. The sample was central memory CD4+ T cells from blood. This clonotype originated in a woman between 18 and 30 years old in good health. The chain carries TRBV29-1 and TRBJ2-5, with 11 bases that match TRBD2. The end of the DNA aligns better with TRBJ2-7, so the J call may be wrong. The DNA of the CDR3 is TGCAGCGTCGCAACCCTACTAGCGGGAGTTCGCCCCTACGAGCAGTACTTC. Translation gives CSVATLLAGVRPYEQYF.